This T cell receptor (beta chain) appears in the sequencing data of a study of vaccination and CD4 T cells after COVID-19. Trimming cost V 3 bases and J 6 bases, with 18 bases left between them. CDR1 and CDR2 (germline): MNHEY, SVGAGI. The CDR3 runs 15 residues. This clonotype was picked up one time. The target antigen is unknown. Cultured CD4+ T cells had their DNA profiled by the Oncomine TCR Beta short-read assay. CD4+ T cells were cultured, and genomic DNA was extracted from them. TCRdb processed the PCR reads anew with MiXCR; each CDR3 protein has one entry. The sample includes 9,500 to 11,000 distinct CDR3 sequences, 30% of them seen just once. General study findings and limits: Post-vaccination, and not before, a median 86.3% of reactive clones appeared in convalescent patients.

Documented treatment: approximately 10-day PBMC culture with coronavirus spike peptide pools or control peptides (ViraFEST assay). It was before the COVID-19 pandemic (2011-2018) that the unexposed donor's CD4+ T cells were collected. With SARS-CoV-2 S/N and four cold-coronavirus spikes, unexposed-donor CD4+ T cells were probed, cells permitting. This sequence originates from a human donor in good health. The material sequenced was CD4+ T cells from blood, cultured in vitro. The V gene is TRBV6-5, the J gene TRBJ2-7; TRBD2 might be the D (6 bases). CDR3 DNA: TGTGCCAGCAGTTATTTAGCGGACTCCGGGTCCGAGCAGTACTTC. It specifies CASSYLADSGSEQYF.